This T cell receptor beta chain was captured by sequencing in a study of cytomegalovirus exposure and HLA in healthy donors. The PCR had 60 Vbeta and 13 Jbeta primers. Profiled with immunoSEQ multiplex PCR; TCRdb holds only in-frame clones, not every one. The sample consists of around 180,000 clones, 80% of them appearing once. There are a few counts of this clone. The target antigen is unknown. The V gene's germline CDR1 is SGHRS and CDR2 YFSETQ. CDR3 length equals 14 residues. V dropped 2 bases and J dropped 2 bases, with 11 bases sitting between them. Study findings and constraints: In a later analysis, CMV-associated beta chains were mostly HLA-associated, it appeared.

The TCR was taken from a man in his forties or fifties in good health and CMV-seronegative. The source material was PBMCs. This chain connects TRBV5-1 to TRBJ2-7, with D possibly being TRBD2 (6 bases). The CDR3 loop is CASSFSGLAYEQYF. As DNA, the CDR3 is TGCGCCAGCAGCTTTAGCGGCCTCGCCTACGAGCAGTACTTC. Drawing the rest from reference TRBV5-1 and TRBJ2-7, the complete variable domain is KAGVTQTPRYLIKTRGQQVTLSCSPISGHRSVSWYQQTPGQGLQFLFEYFSETQRNKGNFPGRFSGRQFSNSRSEMNVSTLELGDSALYLCASSFSGLAYEQYFGPGTRLTVT.